The 14 T cell receptor beta chains reported below all come from one sample, sequenced in a study of blood T cell repertoires in COVID-19 (dated by TCRdb to the early 2020s). To prepare the library, the immunoSEQ multiplex PCR assay was applied. TCRdb provides this immuneACCESS table in a form limited to in-frame rearrangements. Some clones are lacking; in checked studies, under half of them reflect an unresolved V gene, and why the rest are absent is not known. The sample table contains approximately 150,000 clones; only one count was recorded for over 80% of them. About 10% of the sample is in the top ten clones. Sequenced: peripheral blood. The origin of the receptors is a man between 60 and 75 years old with active or convalescent COVID-19.

This clone has a handful of counts. CDR3 amino acids: CASSKGVLSNQPQHF. In DNA, the CDR3 is TGTGCCAGCAGCAAAGGAGTGCTTAGCAATCAGCCCCAGCATTTT. This chain connects TRBV28 to TRBJ1-5; D is unresolved. The CDR3 totals 15 residues. V was shortened by 6 bases and J by 0 bases, with 12 bases between the two germline ends. Germline values: CDR1 MDHEN, CDR2 SYDVKM.

The rearrangement links TRBV27 to TRBJ2-1; TRBD2 aligns across 8 bases. This CDR3 is 16 amino acids long. The ends lost 5 bases at V and 6 bases at J; junction bases unmatched: 12. Germline loops: CDR1 MNHEY, CDR2 SMNVEV (reference sequence). This CDR3 reads CASSPIREGPLNEQFF. CDR3 sequence (DNA): TGTGCCAGCAGTCCCATCCGGGAGGGCCCTCTCAATGAGCAGTTCTTC.

Here the CDR3 reads CGIGRENQPQHF. CDR3 bases: TGTGGAATAGGGAGGGAGAATCAGCCCCAGCATTTT. This chain links TRBV19 with TRBJ1-5; D is ambiguous. The length of the CDR3 is 12 residues. Germline V gene lookup returns CDR1 LNHDA and CDR2 SQIVND (reference sequence).

The J gene is TRBJ2-2, the V gene TRBV5-1, with 10 nucleotides matching TRBD2. The length of the CDR3 is 16 residues. Germline V gene sequence: CDR1 SGHRS, CDR2 YFSETQ. The ends lost 3 bases at V and 7 bases at J; junction bases unmatched: 9. The CDR3 protein is CASSSSGSPTGGELFF. In DNA form, the CDR3 reads TGCGCCAGCAGCTCTAGCGGGAGCCCGACGGGCGGGGAGCTGTTTTTT.

The rearrangement joins TRBV24-1 to TRBJ2-2, with D perhaps TRBD1 (6 bases). The CDR3 consists of 13 residues. Germline CDR1 and CDR2: KGHDR and SFDVKD. V gave up 3 bases and J gave up 9 bases, with 10 bases separating them. CDR3 amino acids: CATSDTGIRELFF. The CDR3 DNA is TGTGCCACCAGTGATACAGGGATACGGGAGCTGTTTTTT.

The rearrangement links TRBV5-1 to TRBJ2-7, with a possible D match to TRBD2 (6 bases). The CDR3 covers 17 residues. V lost 0 bases and J lost 0, with 16 bases in between. Per the germline V gene, CDR1 is SGHRS and CDR2 is YFSETQ. For the CDR3, the DNA is TGCGCCAGCAGCTTGGGGGTCTGGGGAGGCACCTCCTACGAGCAGTACTTC. Protein: CASSLGVWGGTSYEQYF.

This clone was counted a single time. The gene calls are TRBV11-2 and TRBJ2-2; TRBD2 aligns across 7 bases. The J segment lost 4 bases and the V segment lost 1 base, leaving 6 bases of the junction unmatched. Per germline, CDR1 SGHAT and CDR2 FQNNGV. The CDR3 spans 16 residues. This CDR3 is CASSLVAGDLTGELFF. The CDR3 region has the DNA TGTGCCAGCAGCTTAGTTGCGGGAGACCTCACCGGGGAGCTGTTTTTT. Full variable domain (outside the CDR3, taken from reference TRBV11-2 and TRBJ2-2): EAGVAQSPRYKIIEKRQSVAFWCNPISGHATLYWYQQILGQGPKLLIQFQNNGVVDDSQLPKDRFSAERLKGVDSTLKIQPAKLEDSAVYLCASSLVAGDLTGELFFGEGSRLTVL.

V is TRBV30 and J is TRBJ1-6; 9 bases map to TRBD1. V dropped 3 bases and J dropped 10; count of bases not matched to a gene: 10. Per the germline V gene, CDR1 is GTSNPN and CDR2 is SVGIG (reference sequence). The CDR3 has 15 amino acids. The CDR3 spells CAWRPPGQGVSPLHF. The CDR3 nucleotides are TGTGCCTGGAGACCCCCGGGACAGGGCGTGTCACCCCTCCACTTT. Full variable domain (remainder filled in from reference TRBV30 and TRBJ1-6): SQTIHQWPATLVQPVGSPLSLECTVEGTSNPNLYWYRQAAGRGLQLLFYSVGIGQISSEVPQNLSASRPQDRQFILSSKKLLLSDSGFYLCAWRPPGQGVSPLHFGNGTRLTVT.

The chain has TRBV20-1 and TRBJ2-2, with 10 bases aligning to TRBD2. Germline V gene data show CDR1 as DFQATT and CDR2 as SNEGSKA (reference sequence). The trim removed 3 bases at V and 7 bases at J, leaving 14 bases unmatched. This CDR3 contains 17 residues. This CDR3 is CSASSRRAGGYLGELFF. CDR3 nucleotide sequence: TGCAGTGCTAGTTCTAGACGAGCGGGAGGGTATCTCGGGGAGCTGTTTTTT.

V is TRBV5-8 and J is TRBJ1-1; 12 positions match TRBD1. Trimming removed 6 bases from V and 4 bases from J; junction bases left unmatched: 10. CDR3 size: 16 residues. The germline CDR1 and CDR2 sequences are SGHTS and YDEGEE. CDR3 coding DNA: TGTGCCAGCAACCCAGGGACAGGGGGCAAAGCCACTGAAGCTTTCTTT. Protein product: CASNPGTGGKATEAFF.

The CDR3, as DNA: TGTGCCAGCAGTTACAATCTAGCGGGAGGCTCCATATACAATGAGCAGTTCTTC. Translating gives CASSYNLAGGSIYNEQFF. This sequence joins TRBV6-2 or TRBV6-3 and TRBJ2-1; 11 bases are shared with TRBD2. V gave up 2 bases and J gave up 4 bases; unmatched junction bases: 10. This CDR3 comprises 18 residues. Germline CDR1 MNHEY, CDR2 SVGEGT.

The chain joins TRBV3-1 (or the pseudogene TRBV3-2) to TRBJ2-2, with 12 bases matching TRBD2. Germline V lookup: CDR1 LGHDT, CDR2 YNNKEL (reference sequence). CDR3 length: 18 residues. Unmatched junction bases numbered 4, after V lost 1 base and J lost 1 base. CDR3 DNA: TGTGCCAGCAGCCAAGGACCGACTAGCGGGAGGAACACCGGGGAGCTGTTTTTT. As protein: CASSQGPTSGRNTGELFF.

The chain has TRBV6-6 and TRBJ1-5; TRBD1 matches 8 bases. This CDR3 spans 16 amino acids. Per the germline V gene, CDR1 is MNHNY and CDR2 is SVGAGI (reference sequence). Losses at the gene ends were 3 bases for V and 6 bases for J; bases not matched to a gene: 10. CDR3 coding DNA: TGTGCCAGCAGTTATCAGGGCCAGGGGGCTGGTCAGCCCCAGCATTTT. Its protein is CASSYQGQGAGQPQHF.

V and J are TRBV29-1 and TRBJ2-2; D ambiguous. Germline loops: CDR1 SQVTM, CDR2 ANQGSEA. The CDR3 spans 12 residues. Trimming took 3 bases from V and 3 from J, leaving 5 bases between them. The CDR3 spells CSVERYTGELFF. CDR3 nucleotide sequence: TGCAGCGTTGAGAGATACACCGGGGAGCTGTTTTTT.